The rows below give T cell receptor beta chains drawn from one sample of a study of cytomegalovirus exposure and HLA in healthy donors. The repertoire was sequenced with immunoSEQ multiplex PCR; TCRdb's copy has only in-frame clones and lacks some. This repertoire shows over 150,000 clones, about 90% found once; its top ten account for more than 2.5%. Material for sequencing was PBMCs. The receptor set was obtained from a woman aged 18-35 years in good health and CMV-seropositive. The CDR3 runs from the conserved cysteine through the conserved F or W. Each record gives: J gene, V gene, clone size, D gene, CDR3 protein, CDR3 DNA. D genes are given only for firm matches. Where a row states a size, it is once, few, many or the class of an expanded clone; other rows omit it.

TRBJ1-4 TRBV30 - TRBD1 CAWSPKTTGTVEGKLFF TGTGCCTGGAGTCCAAAAACGACAGGGACTGTGGAAGGGAAACTGTTTTTT
TRBJ2-1 TRBV28 - TRBD2 CASSTPTSGTRMNEQFF TGTGCCAGCAGTACCCCGACTAGCGGGACTAGAATGAATGAGCAGTTCTTC
TRBJ2-1 TRBV19 - TRBD2 CASSISGLLAGGGNEQFF TGTGCCAGTAGTATTTCGGGGTTACTAGCGGGAGGGGGCAATGAGCAGTTCTTC
TRBJ1-5 TRBV5-1 - - CASSLDGRGNQPQHF TGCGCCAGCAGCTTGGACGGCCGGGGCAATCAGCCCCAGCATTTT
TRBJ2-1 TRBV2 once - CASIPGWGNEQFF TGTGCCAGCATCCCAGGGTGGGGCAATGAGCAGTTCTTC
TRBJ2-1 TRBV5-1 - TRBD2 CASSLHGRASYNEQFF TGCGCCAGCAGCTTGCACGGGAGGGCTTCCTACAATGAGCAGTTCTTC
TRBJ2-3 TRBV29-1 few TRBD2 CSVEEGGGDTQYF TGCAGCGTTGAAGAGGGGGGGGGAGATACGCAGTATTTT
TRBJ2-7 TRBV7-2 - - CASGYTAGPYEQYF TGTGCCAGCGGCTATACCGCAGGTCCCTACGAGCAGTACTTC
TRBJ1-2 TRBV6-1 - - CASIWEALTNYGYTF TGTGCCAGCATTTGGGAGGCCTTAACTAACTATGGCTACACCTTC
TRBJ1-5 TRBV11-2 - - CASSKNRASNQPQHF TGTGCCAGCAGCAAAAACAGGGCTAGCAATCAGCCCCAGCATTTT
TRBJ2-1 TRBV7-6 - TRBD2 CASSLWGEGSYNEQFF TGTGCCAGCAGCTTATGGGGGGAGGGCTCCTACAATGAGCAGTTCTTC
TRBJ2-7 TRBV11-2 - - CASSRRAGPYEQYF TGTGCCAGCAGCCGGAGGGCAGGGCCCTACGAGCAGTACTTC
TRBJ1-5 TRBV19 - - CASSSLQGFENQPQHF TGTGCCAGTAGTTCTTTACAGGGTTTCGAGAATCAGCCCCAGCATTTT
TRBJ1-1 TRBV7-2 - - CASSWQNTEAFF TGTGCCAGCAGCTGGCAGAACACTGAAGCTTTCTTT
TRBJ2-5 TRBV7-8 - - CASSLATLPQETQYF TGTGCCAGCAGCTTAGCTACTCTGCCCCAAGAGACCCAGTACTTC
TRBJ2-1 TRBV30 - TRBD2 CAWGLAGGLSYNEQFF TGTGCCTGGGGACTAGCGGGGGGGCTCTCCTACAATGAGCAGTTCTTC
TRBJ1-1 TRBV28 - - CASSLLLTANTEAFF TGTGCCAGCAGTTTATTATTGACAGCGAACACTGAAGCTTTCTTT
TRBJ1-1 TRBV6-6 - TRBD1 CASSSPGQGKSTEAFF TGTGCCAGCAGTTCACCGGGACAGGGGAAATCTACTGAAGCTTTCTTT
TRBJ1-2 TRBV6-5 once - CASSYSTGGDYGYTF TGTGCCAGCAGTTACTCGACGGGGGGCGACTATGGCTACACCTTC
TRBJ2-7 TRBV27 - - CASSTTGPPFEQYF TGTGCCAGCAGTACCACAGGGCCCCCTTTCGAGCAGTACTTC
TRBJ2-7 TRBV7-9 - - CASSLPQTRSQYF TGTGCCAGCAGCTTACCACAAACTAGATCGCAGTACTTC
TRBJ1-4 TRBV15 - - CATSRDLAARAF TGTGCCACCAGCAGAGATCTGGCGGCCAGGGCCTTT
TRBJ1-1 TRBV5-1 - - CASSSSGQASIEAFF TGCGCCAGCAGCTCCTCGGGACAAGCTTCGATTGAAGCTTTCTTT
TRBJ2-7 TRBV6-5 once TRBD1 CASSYDRGFHEQYF TGTGCCAGCAGTTACGACAGGGGATTCCACGAGCAGTACTTC
TRBJ2-4 TRBV27 - TRBD2 CASSRLAALAKNIQYF TGTGCCAGCAGTCGACTAGCGGCCTTAGCCAAAAACATTCAGTACTTC
TRBJ1-2 TRBV5-5 - TRBD1 CASSLGGDRVTDYGYTF TGTGCCAGCAGCTTGGGGGGAGACAGGGTCACCGACTATGGCTACACCTTC
TRBJ1-4 TRBV4-2 - TRBD1 CASSQRTGMANEKLFF TGTGCCAGCAGCCAACGGACAGGTATGGCTAATGAAAAACTGTTTTTT
TRBJ2-5 TRBV28 - TRBD2 CASSGTSGSQTQYF TGTGCCAGCAGTGGGACTAGCGGGAGTCAGACCCAGTACTTC
TRBJ2-7 TRBV5-1 - TRBD1 CASSFRTGEAYEQYF TGCGCCAGCAGCTTTAGGACAGGGGAGGCCTACGAGCAGTACTTC
TRBJ2-3 TRBV6-5 - TRBD1 CASSHQGESTDTQYF TGTGCCAGCAGCCACCAGGGGGAAAGCACAGATACGCAGTATTTT
TRBJ2-5 TRBV5-6 - TRBD2 CASSLDPSGGLIKTQYF TGTGCCAGCAGCTTGGATCCTAGCGGGGGGTTAATAAAGACCCAGTACTTC
TRBJ2-7 TRBV19 - TRBD2 CASSMGRGSYEQYF TGTGCCAGTAGTATGGGGAGGGGCTCCTACGAGCAGTACTTC
TRBJ1-1 TRBV4-3 - - CASSQDSWSTEAFF TGCGCCAGCAGCCAAGACAGTTGGAGCACTGAAGCTTTCTTT
TRBJ2-7 TRBV6-1 once TRBD1 CASRALTGDLHEQYF TGTGCCAGCAGGGCCCTGACAGGGGATCTCCACGAGCAGTACTTT
TRBJ2-7 TRBV5-4 few - CASSFGRAENEQYF TGTGCCAGCAGCTTCGGCAGGGCGGAAAACGAGCAGTACTTC
TRBJ2-2 TRBV5-1 - - CASSLAGSPGELFF TGCGCCAGCAGCTTGGCGGGAAGCCCCGGGGAGCTGTTTTTT
TRBJ2-1 TRBV7-2 - TRBD2 CASSYWTSGRVFYNEQFF TGTGCCAGCAGCTACTGGACTAGCGGGAGGGTTTTCTACAATGAGCAGTTCTTC
TRBJ2-5 TRBV7-2 - - CASSPWGRGVETQYF TGTGCCAGCAGCCCGTGGGGGCGAGGAGTAGAGACCCAGTACTTC
TRBJ1-5 TRBV5-1 - - CAMRVRGGHNSNQPQHF TGCGCCATGCGCGTTCGGGGGGGACATAATAGCAATCAGCCCCAGCATTTT
TRBJ2-3 TRBV2 - - CASSGRGTDTQYF TGTGCCAGCAGTGGCCGCGGCACAGATACGCAGTATTTT
TRBJ1-6 TRBV5-6 - - CASSPGHHNSPLHF TGTGCCAGCAGTCCGGGACACCATAATTCACCCCTCCACTTT